A single sample is the source of the 18 T cell receptor beta chains below, sequenced in a study of cytomegalovirus exposure and HLA in healthy donors. Amplification used 60 Vbeta primers and 13 Jbeta primers. Libraries were prepared by immunoSEQ multiplex PCR; TCRdb keeps only in-frame clonotypes and omits some of them. This table holds 200,000 or so clones, 70% to 80% found once. Sequences were obtained from PBMCs. Receptors were obtained from a middle-aged man in good health and CMV-seronegative.

The rearrangement uses TRBV29-1 and TRBJ1-3; D not resolved. CDR1 is SQVTM and CDR2 is ANQGSEA in the germline V gene. This CDR3 comprises 13 residues. Trimming cost V 6 bases and J 0 bases, with 9 bases left between them. CDR3 nucleotides: TGCAGCGTCGCGGAGAACTCTGGAAACACCATATATTTT. Its protein is CSVAENSGNTIYF.

The rearrangement uses TRBV5-4 and TRBJ2-5, with a possible D match to TRBD1 (6 bases). Per the germline V gene, CDR1 is SGHNT and CDR2 is YYREEE (reference sequence). The V end was cut by 4 bases, the J end by 4 bases, with 14 bases between. The CDR3 sequence is 14 residues long. CDR3: CASSIQGSRETQYF. The CDR3 bases are TGTGCCAGCAGCATTCAGGGGAGTCGAGAGACCCAGTACTTC.

The V call is TRBV7-2, the J call TRBJ1-5, with 7 bases identical to TRBD1. Germline-derived CDR1 and CDR2 are SGHTA and FQGNSA. With 2 bases clipped from V and 3 bases from J, the junction kept 7 bases outside the gene matches. The CDR3 spans 16 residues. The CDR3 loop reads CASSLTGTAINQPQHF. DNA of the CDR3: TGTGCCAGCAGCTTAACCGGGACAGCTATCAATCAGCCCCAGCATTTT.

The V and J genes are TRBV6-5 and TRBJ2-4; D gene ambiguous. Germline V lookup: CDR1 MNHEY, CDR2 SVGAGI. V was cut by 0 bases and J by 9 bases, with 12 bases left in between. The CDR3 length is 14 residues. CDR3 DNA: TGTGCCAGCAGTTACTCGTTGGCGGCAGCCATTCAGTACTTC. Encoded protein: CASSYSLAAAIQYF.

This rearrangement joins TRBV2 to TRBJ1-1, with D unclear. The CDR3 has 14 amino acids. Germline V gene data show CDR1 as SNHLY and CDR2 as FYNNEI. V was clipped by 2 bases and J by 2 bases, with 9 bases between them. The CDR3 DNA is TGTGCCAGCAGTGAATGGGCGTTAAACACTGAAGCTTTCTTT. This sequence encodes CASSEWALNTEAFF.

The sample holds one count of this clone. V is TRBV7-3 and J is TRBJ2-2, with 8 bases lining up with TRBD2. The CDR3 runs to 18 residues. The V segment lost 1 base and the J segment 2 bases; nucleotides outside the gene matches: 9. Per the germline V gene, CDR1 is SGHTA and CDR2 is FQGTGA. The CDR3 loop reads CASSLRAGGTVNTGELFF. The CDR3 region has the DNA TGTGCCAGCAGCTTAAGGGCGGGGGGAACAGTAAACACCGGGGAGCTGTTTTTT.

The CDR3 nucleotides are TGTGCCAGCAGCTTATTATGGACAGGGGGCAGGGACACTGAAGCTTTCTTT. Its translation is CASSLLWTGGRDTEAFF. V gene TRBV7-2 combines with J gene TRBJ1-1; 11 bases fit TRBD1. Losses at the gene ends were 2 bases for V and 3 bases for J; bases not matched to a gene: 8. The germline V gene encodes CDR1 SGHTA and CDR2 FQGNSA. This CDR3 spans 17 amino acids. The full variable domain, in which reference TRBV7-2 and TRBJ1-1 provide the parts outside the CDR3, is GAGVSQSPSNKVTEKGKDVELRCDPISGHTALYWYRQSLGQGLEFLIYFQGNSAPDKSGLPSDRFSAERTGGSVSTLTIQRTQQEDSAVYLCASSLLWTGGRDTEAFFGQGTRLTVV.

This clone was observed a few times. The V gene is TRBV2, the J gene TRBJ1-5; the D gene is possibly TRBD1 (6 bases). V dropped 4 bases and J dropped 4 bases, with 8 bases sitting between them. Germline CDR1 SNHLY, CDR2 FYNNEI. This CDR3 has 13 residues. In DNA form, the CDR3 reads TGTGCCAGCAGTGTAAGGGGGAATCAGCCCCAGCATTTT. As protein: CASSVRGNQPQHF.

This clone occurred a few times. The genes are TRBV29-1 and TRBJ1-2; D unclear. The germline CDR1 and CDR2 sequences are SQVTM and ANQGSEA. The V end lost 5 bases, the J end lost 4 bases, and 14 bases lay between the germline ends. The CDR3 consists of 13 residues. This chain's CDR3 is CSVSRRTVYGYTF. As DNA, the CDR3 is TGCAGCGTTAGTCGACGTACAGTCTATGGCTACACCTTC.

The genes are TRBV10-3 and TRBJ2-6, with D possibly being TRBD2 (5 bases). The V gene lost 1 base and the J gene lost 0 bases, with 13 bases spanning the gap. The CDR3 has 18 amino acids. CDR1 is ENHRY and CDR2 is SYGVKD in the germline V gene. CDR3 bases: TGTGCCATCAGTGAGTGGAAGACTATGAGCTCTGGGGCCAACGTCCTGACTTTC. The encoded protein is CAISEWKTMSSGANVLTF.

J is TRBJ1-2 and V is TRBV14; D uncertain. Germline V gene data show CDR1 as SGHDN and CDR2 as FVKESK. Trimming cost V 1 base and J 8 bases, with 11 bases left between them. The CDR3 is 13 residues long. For the CDR3, the DNA is TGTGCCAGCAGCCAAGTCCGAACGGGAGGCTACACCTTC. Amino acids: CASSQVRTGGYTF.

This clone is a singleton in its sample. The J gene is TRBJ2-1, the V gene TRBV18; D is uncertain. Trimming removed 1 base at V and 5 bases at J, with 6 bases between. Germline V CDR1 and CDR2: KGHSH, LQKENI. There are 13 residues in the CDR3. The CDR3 is CASSPRIHNEQFF. The CDR3 DNA reads TGTGCCAGCTCACCACGTATTCACAATGAGCAGTTCTTC. Supplemented by reference TRBV18 and TRBJ2-1, the full variable domain reads NAGVMQNPRHLVRRRGQEARLRCSPMKGHSHVYWYRQLPEEGLKFMVYLQKENIIDESGMPKERFSAEFPKEGPSILRIQQVVRGDSAAYFCASSPRIHNEQFFGPGTRLTVL.

The chain recombines TRBV7-9 with TRBJ2-1, with TRBD1 identical over 7 bases. The germline gives CDR1 SEHNR, CDR2 FQNEAQ (reference sequence). V trimming: 4 bases; J trimming: 0 bases; junction bases outside the gene matches: 9. This CDR3 spans 17 amino acids. CDR3 loop: CASSSRTGQSSYNEQFF. The CDR3 bases are TGTGCCAGCAGCTCCCGGACAGGACAGAGCTCCTACAATGAGCAGTTCTTC.

The gene calls are TRBV4-3 and TRBJ2-4, with D tentatively TRBD1 (6 bases). This CDR3 region has 14 residues. Germline V CDR1 and CDR2: LGHNA, YSLEER. The V end lost 4 bases, the J end lost 1 base, and 8 bases lay between the germline ends. The CDR3 sequence is CASSLRGAKNIQYF. The CDR3 DNA reads as TGCGCCAGCAGCCTCAGGGGTGCCAAAAACATTCAGTACTTC.

This chain links TRBV7-9 with TRBJ1-1; D remains ambiguous. Germline V gives CDR1 SEHNR, CDR2 FQNEAQ (reference sequence). The CDR3 extends over 16 amino acids. Trimming pared 7 bases from V and 0 bases from J, leaving 18 bases between. In DNA, the CDR3 is TGTGCCAGCACCACGGAGGACGGAAACATGAACACTGAAGCTTTCTTT. This sequence encodes CASTTEDGNMNTEAFF. The full variable domain, in which reference TRBV7-9 and TRBJ1-1 provide the parts outside the CDR3, is DTGVSQNPRHKITKRGQNVTFRCDPISEHNRLYWYRQTLGQGPEFLTYFQNEAQLEKSRLLSDRFSAERPKGSFSTLEIQRTEQGDSAMYLCASTTEDGNMNTEAFFGQGTRLTVV.

The V gene is TRBV4-3, the J gene TRBJ2-2; D is perhaps TRBD2 (7 bases). The CDR3 totals 19 residues. Trimming left V 3 bases short and J 6 bases short, with 26 bases between. Per germline, CDR1 LGHNA and CDR2 YSLEER. The CDR3 region is CASSHGRGLGGGRAGELFF. DNA of the CDR3: TGCGCCAGCAGCCACGGCCGGGGCCTAGGGGGGGGCCGGGCCGGGGAGCTGTTTTTT.

This chain's CDR3 is CAAGGSSYEQYF. CDR3 DNA sequence: TGTGCCGCCGGGGGGTCGTCCTACGAGCAGTACTTC. V gene TRBV7-9 combines with J gene TRBJ2-7, with 7 bases aligning to TRBD2. Germline V CDR1 and CDR2: SEHNR, FQNEAQ (reference sequence). The CDR3 is 12 residues long. Trimming cost V 11 bases and J 1 base; bases outside gene matches: 5.

This chain joins TRBV9 and TRBJ2-7; no clear D. This CDR3 comprises 14 residues. From germline, CDR1 is SGDLS and CDR2 YYNGEE. Trimming took off 4 bases at V and 3 bases at J, with 14 bases between the two ends. The CDR3 sequence: CASSPTQVNYEQYF. The CDR3 DNA reads TGTGCCAGCAGCCCAACGCAGGTTAACTACGAGCAGTACTTC.